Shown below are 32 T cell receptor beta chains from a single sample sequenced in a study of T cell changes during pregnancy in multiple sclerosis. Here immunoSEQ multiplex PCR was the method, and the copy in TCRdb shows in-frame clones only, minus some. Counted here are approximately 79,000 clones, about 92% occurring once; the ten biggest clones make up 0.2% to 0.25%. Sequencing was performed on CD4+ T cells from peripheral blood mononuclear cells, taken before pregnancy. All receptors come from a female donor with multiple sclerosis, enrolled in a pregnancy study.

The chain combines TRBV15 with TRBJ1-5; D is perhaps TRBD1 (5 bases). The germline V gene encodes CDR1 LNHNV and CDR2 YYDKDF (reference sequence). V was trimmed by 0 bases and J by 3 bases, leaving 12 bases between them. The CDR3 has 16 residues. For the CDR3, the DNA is TGTGCCACCAGCAGAGATCCAAGCAGGGCCAATCAGCCCCAGCATTTT. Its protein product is CATSRDPSRANQPQHF. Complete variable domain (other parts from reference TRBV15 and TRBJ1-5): DAMVIQNPRYQVTQFGKPVTLSCSQTLNHNVMYWYQQKSSQAPKLLFHYYDKDFNNEADTPDNFQSRRPNTSFCFLDIRSPGLGDTAMYLCATSRDPSRANQPQHFGDGTRLSIL.

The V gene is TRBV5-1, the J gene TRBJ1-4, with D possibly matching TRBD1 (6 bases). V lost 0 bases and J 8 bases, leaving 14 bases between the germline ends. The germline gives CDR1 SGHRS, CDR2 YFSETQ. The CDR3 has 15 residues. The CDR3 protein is CASSLAQGNGEKLFF. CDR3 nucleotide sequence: TGCGCCAGCAGCTTGGCACAGGGTAACGGAGAAAAACTGTTTTTT. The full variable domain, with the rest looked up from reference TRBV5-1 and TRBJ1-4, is KAGVTQTPRYLIKTRGQQVTLSCSPISGHRSVSWYQQTPGQGLQFLFEYFSETQRNKGNFPGRFSGRQFSNSRSEMNVSTLELGDSALYLCASSLAQGNGEKLFFGSGTQLSVL.

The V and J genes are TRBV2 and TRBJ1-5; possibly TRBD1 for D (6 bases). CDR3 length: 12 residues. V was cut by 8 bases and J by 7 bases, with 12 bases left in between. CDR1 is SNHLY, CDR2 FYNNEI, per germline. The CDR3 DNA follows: TGTGCCAGCGCGACAGGTACCCAGCCCCAGCATTTT. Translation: CASATGTQPQHF.

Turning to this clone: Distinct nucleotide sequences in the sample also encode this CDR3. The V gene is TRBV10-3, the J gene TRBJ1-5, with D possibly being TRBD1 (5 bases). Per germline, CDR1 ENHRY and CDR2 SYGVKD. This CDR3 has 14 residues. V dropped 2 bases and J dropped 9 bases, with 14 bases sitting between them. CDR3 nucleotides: TGTGCCATCAGTGAGGAAGGGGATCGGCGGCCCCAGCATTTT. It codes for CAISEEGDRRPQHF.

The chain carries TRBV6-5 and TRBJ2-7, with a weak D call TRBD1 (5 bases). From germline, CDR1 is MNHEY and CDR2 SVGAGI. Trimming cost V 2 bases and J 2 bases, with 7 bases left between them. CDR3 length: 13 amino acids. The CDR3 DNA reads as TGTGCCAGCAGTTACAGCAGGGCCTACGAGCAGTACTTC. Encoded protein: CASSYSRAYEQYF.

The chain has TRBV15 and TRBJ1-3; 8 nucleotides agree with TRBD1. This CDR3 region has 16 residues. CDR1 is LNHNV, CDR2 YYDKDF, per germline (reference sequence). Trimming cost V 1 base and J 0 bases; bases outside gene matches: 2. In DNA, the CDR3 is TGTGCCACCAGCAGAGTGACAGGGGCCTCTGGAAACACCATATATTTT. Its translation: CATSRVTGASGNTIYF.

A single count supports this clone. CDR3 nucleotide sequence: TGTGCCAGCAGTTACTCGTTAGGACTGGGGACCGGGGAGCTGTTTTTT. Amino acid sequence: CASSYSLGLGTGELFF. The gene calls are TRBV6-5 and TRBJ2-2; tentatively, D is TRBD2 (5 bases). With 0 bases removed from V and 5 bases from J, the gap between germline ends came to 13 bases. CDR3 length: 16 residues. Germline CDR1 and CDR2: MNHEY and SVGAGI.

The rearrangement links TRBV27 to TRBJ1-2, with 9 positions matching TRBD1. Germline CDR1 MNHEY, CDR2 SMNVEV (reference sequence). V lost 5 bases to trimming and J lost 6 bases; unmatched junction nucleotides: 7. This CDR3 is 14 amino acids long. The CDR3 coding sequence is TGTGCCAGCAGTCCGGGACAGGGAAGAAATGGCTACACCTTC. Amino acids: CASSPGQGRNGYTF.

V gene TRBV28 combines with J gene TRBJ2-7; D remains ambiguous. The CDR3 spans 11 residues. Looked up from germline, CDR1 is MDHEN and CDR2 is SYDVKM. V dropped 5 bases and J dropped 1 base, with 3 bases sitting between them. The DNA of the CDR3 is TGTGCCAGCAGTGAGTCCTACGAGCAGTACTTC. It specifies CASSESYEQYF.

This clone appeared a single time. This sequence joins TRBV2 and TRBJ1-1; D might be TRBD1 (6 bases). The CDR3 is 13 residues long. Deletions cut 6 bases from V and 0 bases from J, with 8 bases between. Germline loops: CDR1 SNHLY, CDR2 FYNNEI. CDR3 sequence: CASRDRMNTEAFF. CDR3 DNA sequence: TGTGCCAGCAGGGACAGAATGAACACTGAAGCTTTCTTT.

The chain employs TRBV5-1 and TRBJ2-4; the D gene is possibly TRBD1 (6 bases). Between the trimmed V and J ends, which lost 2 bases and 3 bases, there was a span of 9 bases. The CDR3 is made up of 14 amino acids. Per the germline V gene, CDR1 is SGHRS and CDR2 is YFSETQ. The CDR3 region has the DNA TGCGCCAGCAGCTTAGGGGGAGACAAAAACATTCAGTACTTC. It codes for CASSLGGDKNIQYF.

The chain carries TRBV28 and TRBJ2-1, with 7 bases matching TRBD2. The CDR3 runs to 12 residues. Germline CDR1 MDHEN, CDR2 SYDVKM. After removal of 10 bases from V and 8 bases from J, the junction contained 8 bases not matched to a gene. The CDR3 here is CATTALADEQFF. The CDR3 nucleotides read TGTGCCACCACAGCCCTAGCGGATGAGCAGTTCTTC.

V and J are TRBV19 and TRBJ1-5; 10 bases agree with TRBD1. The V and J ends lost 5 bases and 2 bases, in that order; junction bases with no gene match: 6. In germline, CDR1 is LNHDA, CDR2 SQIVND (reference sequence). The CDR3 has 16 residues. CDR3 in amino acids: CASSPRQGAGNQPQHF. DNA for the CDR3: TGTGCCAGTAGTCCCCGACAGGGGGCGGGCAATCAGCCCCAGCATTTT. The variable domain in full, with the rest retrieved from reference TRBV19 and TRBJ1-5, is DGGITQSPKYLFRKEGQNVTLSCEQNLNHDAMYWYRQDPGQGLRLIYYSQIVNDFQKGDIAEGYSVSREKKESFPLTVTSAQKNPTAFYLCASSPRQGAGNQPQHFGDGTRLSIL.

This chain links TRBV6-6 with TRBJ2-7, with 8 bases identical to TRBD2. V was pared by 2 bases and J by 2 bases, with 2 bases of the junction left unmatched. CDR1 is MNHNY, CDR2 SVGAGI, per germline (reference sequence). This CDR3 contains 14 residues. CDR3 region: CASSYRGGAYEQYF. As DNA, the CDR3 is TGTGCCAGCAGTTACCGGGGGGGCGCCTACGAGCAGTACTTC.

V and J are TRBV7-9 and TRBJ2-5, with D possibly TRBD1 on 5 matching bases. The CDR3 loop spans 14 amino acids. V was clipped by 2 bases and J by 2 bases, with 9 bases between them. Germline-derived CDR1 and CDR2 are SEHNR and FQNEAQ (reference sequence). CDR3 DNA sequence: TGTGCCAGCAGCTTATATAACAGGCAAGAGACCCAGTACTTC. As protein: CASSLYNRQETQYF. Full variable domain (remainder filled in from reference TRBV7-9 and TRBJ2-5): DTGVSQNPRHKITKRGQNVTFRCDPISEHNRLYWYRQTLGQGPEFLTYFQNEAQLEKSRLLSDRFSAERPKGSFSTLEIQRTEQGDSAMYLCASSLYNRQETQYFGPGTRLLVL.

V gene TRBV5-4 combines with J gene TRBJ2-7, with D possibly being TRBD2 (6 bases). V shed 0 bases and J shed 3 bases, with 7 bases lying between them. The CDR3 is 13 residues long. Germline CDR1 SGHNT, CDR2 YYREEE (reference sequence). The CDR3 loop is CASSLVGGYEQYF. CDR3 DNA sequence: TGTGCCAGCAGCTTGGTCGGGGGCTACGAGCAGTACTTC.

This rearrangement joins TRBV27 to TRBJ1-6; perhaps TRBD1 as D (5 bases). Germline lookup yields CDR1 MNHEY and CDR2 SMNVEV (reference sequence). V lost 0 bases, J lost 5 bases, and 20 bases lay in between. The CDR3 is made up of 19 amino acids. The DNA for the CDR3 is TGTGCCAGCAGTTTATCGTTTGATTTCGGGGGGAGACATAATTCACCCCTCCACTTT. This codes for CASSLSFDFGGRHNSPLHF.

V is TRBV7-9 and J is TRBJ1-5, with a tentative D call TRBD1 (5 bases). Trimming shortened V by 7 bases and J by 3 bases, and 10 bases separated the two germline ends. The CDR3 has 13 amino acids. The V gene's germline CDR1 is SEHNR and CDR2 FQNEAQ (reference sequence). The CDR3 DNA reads TGTGCCAGCACCGACAGTCCCAATCAGCCCCAGCATTTT. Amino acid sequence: CASTDSPNQPQHF.

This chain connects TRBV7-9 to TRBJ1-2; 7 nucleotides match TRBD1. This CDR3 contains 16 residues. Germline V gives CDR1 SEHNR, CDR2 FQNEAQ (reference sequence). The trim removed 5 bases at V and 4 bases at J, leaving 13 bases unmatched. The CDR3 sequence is CASSREGAGFGYGYTF. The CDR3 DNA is TGTGCCAGCAGCAGAGAGGGGGCGGGGTTCGGCTATGGCTACACCTTC.

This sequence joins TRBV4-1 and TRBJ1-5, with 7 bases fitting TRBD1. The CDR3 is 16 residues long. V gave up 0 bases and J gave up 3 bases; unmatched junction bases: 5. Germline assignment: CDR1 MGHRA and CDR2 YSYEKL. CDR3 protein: CASSQEVGQFNQPQHF. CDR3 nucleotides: TGCGCCAGCAGCCAAGAAGTGGGACAGTTCAATCAGCCCCAGCATTTT.

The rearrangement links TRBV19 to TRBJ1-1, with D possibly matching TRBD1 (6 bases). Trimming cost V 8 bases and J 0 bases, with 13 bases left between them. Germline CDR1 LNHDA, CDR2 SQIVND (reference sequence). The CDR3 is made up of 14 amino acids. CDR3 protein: CASSWTDLNTEAFF. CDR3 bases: TGTGCCAGTTCCTGGACAGACTTGAACACTGAAGCTTTCTTT.

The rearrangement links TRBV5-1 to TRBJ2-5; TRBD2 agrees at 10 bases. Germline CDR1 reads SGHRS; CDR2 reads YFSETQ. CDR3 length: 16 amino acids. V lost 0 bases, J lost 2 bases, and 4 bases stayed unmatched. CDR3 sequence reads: CASSLEASGGQETQYF. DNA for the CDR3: TGCGCCAGCAGCTTGGAGGCTAGCGGGGGTCAAGAGACCCAGTACTTC.

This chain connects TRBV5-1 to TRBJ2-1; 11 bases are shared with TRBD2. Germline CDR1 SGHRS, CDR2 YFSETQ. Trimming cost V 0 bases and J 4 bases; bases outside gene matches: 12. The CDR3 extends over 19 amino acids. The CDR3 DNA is TGCGCCAGCAGCTTGGGGACAGCTCCGGGACTAGCGGCATACAATGAGCAGTTCTTC. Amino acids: CASSLGTAPGLAAYNEQFF.

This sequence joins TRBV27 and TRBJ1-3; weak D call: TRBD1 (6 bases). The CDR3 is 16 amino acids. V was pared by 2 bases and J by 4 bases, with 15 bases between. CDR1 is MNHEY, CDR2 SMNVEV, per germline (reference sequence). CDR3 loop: CASSLRGMTLGNTIYF. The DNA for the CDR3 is TGTGCCAGCAGTTTAAGGGGGATGACCCTGGGAAACACCATATATTTT.

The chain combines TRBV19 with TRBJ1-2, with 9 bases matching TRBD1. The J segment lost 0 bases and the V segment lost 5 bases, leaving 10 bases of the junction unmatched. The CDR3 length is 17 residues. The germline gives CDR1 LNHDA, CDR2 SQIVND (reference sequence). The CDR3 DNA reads TGTGCCAGTAGTTTTTCCGGGACAGGGTTAGCTAACTATGGCTACACCTTC. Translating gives CASSFSGTGLANYGYTF.

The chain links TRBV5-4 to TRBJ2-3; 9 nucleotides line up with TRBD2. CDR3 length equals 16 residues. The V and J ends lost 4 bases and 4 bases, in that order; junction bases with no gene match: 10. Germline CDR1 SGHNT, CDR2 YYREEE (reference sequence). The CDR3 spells CASSLPGLAQADTQYF. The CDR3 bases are TGTGCCAGCAGCCTACCCGGACTAGCGCAAGCAGATACGCAGTATTTT.

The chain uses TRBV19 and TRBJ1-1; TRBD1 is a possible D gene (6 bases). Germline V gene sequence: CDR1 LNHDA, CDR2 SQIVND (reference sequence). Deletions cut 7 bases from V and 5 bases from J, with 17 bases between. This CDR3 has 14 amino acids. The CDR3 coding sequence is TGTGCCAGTAAAATACAGGGCGCCGGGACTGAAGCTTTCTTT. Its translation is CASKIQGAGTEAFF.

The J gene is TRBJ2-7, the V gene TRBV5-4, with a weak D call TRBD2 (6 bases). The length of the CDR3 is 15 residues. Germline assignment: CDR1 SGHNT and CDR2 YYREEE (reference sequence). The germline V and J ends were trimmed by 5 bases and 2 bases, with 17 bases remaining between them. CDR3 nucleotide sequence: TGTGCCAGCAGGTCGTGGGGGGTCACCACCTACGAGCAGTACTTC. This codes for CASRSWGVTTYEQYF.

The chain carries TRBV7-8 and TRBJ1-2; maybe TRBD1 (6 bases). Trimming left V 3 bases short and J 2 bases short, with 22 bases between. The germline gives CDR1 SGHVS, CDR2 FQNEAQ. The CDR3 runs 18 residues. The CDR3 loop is CASSLVDRMGKQNYGYTF. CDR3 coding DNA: TGTGCCAGCAGCTTGGTCGACAGGATGGGTAAACAAAACTATGGCTACACCTTC.

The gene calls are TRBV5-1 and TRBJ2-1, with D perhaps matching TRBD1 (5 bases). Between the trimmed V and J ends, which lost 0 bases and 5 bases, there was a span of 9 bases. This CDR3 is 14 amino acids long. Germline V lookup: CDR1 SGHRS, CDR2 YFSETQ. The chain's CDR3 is CASSLARDDNEQFF. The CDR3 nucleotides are TGCGCCAGCAGCTTGGCCAGGGATGACAATGAGCAGTTCTTC.

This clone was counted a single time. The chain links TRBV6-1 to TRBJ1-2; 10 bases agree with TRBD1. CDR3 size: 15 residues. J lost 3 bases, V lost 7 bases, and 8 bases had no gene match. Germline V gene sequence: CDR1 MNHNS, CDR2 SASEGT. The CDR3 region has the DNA TGTGCCAGCACCGTATGGGACAGGGGAGACTATGGCTACACCTTC. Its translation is CASTVWDRGDYGYTF.

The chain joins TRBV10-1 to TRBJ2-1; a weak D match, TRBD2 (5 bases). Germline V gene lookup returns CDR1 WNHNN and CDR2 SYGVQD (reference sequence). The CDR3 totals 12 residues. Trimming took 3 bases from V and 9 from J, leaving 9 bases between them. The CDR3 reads CASSDPSGEQFF. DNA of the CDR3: TGCGCCAGCAGTGACCCGAGCGGTGAGCAGTTCTTC.